The TCR beta chain described here comes from a study of shared clonotypes between healthy human individuals. Replicate PCRs were loaded with 300 ng DNA from unsorted PBMC, around 30,000 T cell genomes. Using ten immunoSEQ deep assay plates, investigators sequenced unsorted PBMC DNA. The method was immunoSEQ multiplex PCR; TCRdb's version includes in-frame clones alone and lacks a portion of them. In the table there are about half a million clones, 65% to 85% of which are singletons. This clone was observed once. Its matching antigen is unknown. Study-wide findings and caveats: Tissues were not sampled, only blood, and their repertoires likely differ.

Sequencing was carried out using PBMCs. The receptor comes from a woman aged 40 to 55 in good health. Some clones in this sample may be carry-over from other donors' samples.

Here the CDR3 reads CASSPGTFSSYEQYF. The CDR3 DNA sequence: TGTGCCAGCAGCCCCGGGACTTTCAGCTCCTACGAGCAGTACTTC. The chain recombines TRBV11-2 with TRBJ2-7; D possibly corresponds to TRBD2 (6 bases). CDR1 is SGHAT, CDR2 FQNNGV, per germline. The CDR3 runs to 15 residues. The V and J ends lost 5 bases and 0 bases respectively, with 14 bases between them.